The 2 T cell receptor beta chains presented below share a single source sample, sequenced in a study of T cell responses to AZD1222 COVID-19 vaccine (dated by TCRdb to the early 2020s). Library method: the immunoSEQ multiplex PCR assay. The table was pulled from immuneACCESS by TCRdb, which kept in-frame rearrangements only. Such tables lose some clones; where checked, under half of the loss comes from unresolved V genes, and the rest has no known cause. For this sample the table gives around 150,000 clones, of which 80% to 95% were detected only once. The ten largest clones add up to more than 3% of the sample. Sample time point, as interpreted from the label and publication: about 28 days (+/-7) after the second vaccine dose. Sequenced material: peripheral blood, taken 28 days after the second AZD1222 dose. The receptors here all came from an adult who received the AZD1222 COVID-19 vaccine.

This clone has only one observation. The chain couples TRBV6-5 to TRBJ2-7; D may be TRBD2 (7 bases). V lost 5 bases and J lost 1, with 15 bases in between. Germline CDR1 is MNHEY and CDR2 is SVGAGI. This CDR3 has 15 residues. Written as DNA, the CDR3 is TGTGCCAGCAGTCCAAGGGGGAGGGTTTCCTACGAGCAGTACTTC. This sequence encodes CASSPRGRVSYEQYF.

J is TRBJ2-1 and V is TRBV7-9; no clear D gene. The length of the CDR3 is 13 residues. V was pared by 0 bases and J by 15 bases, with 15 bases between. Germline loops: CDR1 SEHNR, CDR2 FQNEAQ (reference sequence). As DNA, the CDR3 is TGTGCCAGCAGCTTAGCGGGAATCGCCCATCCGTTCTTC. Its translation: CASSLAGIAHPFF.